These 27 T cell receptor beta chains were sequenced from one sample in a study of T cell responses to AZD1222 COVID-19 vaccine. TCRdb's table, derived via immunoSEQ multiplex PCR, lists solely in-frame clones and lacks some. The repertoire has approximately 140,000 clones, about 93% of them found once; the top ten carry roughly 5.6%. The input for sequencing was peripheral blood, taken on day 0 of AZD1222 vaccination. All receptors derive from an adult in good health.

This sequence joins TRBV27 and TRBJ2-2; D may match TRBD1 or TRBD2 (6 bases each). Germline V gene sequence: CDR1 MNHEY, CDR2 SMNVEV (reference sequence). The CDR3 runs to 15 residues. Trimming removed 6 bases from V and 8 bases from J, with 19 bases in between. CDR3 coding DNA: TGTGCCAGCAGCCGTCTAGGGGGGAAATCTGGGGAGCTGTTTTTT. Its protein is CASSRLGGKSGELFF.

The V gene is TRBV5-5, the J gene TRBJ2-1, with D tentatively TRBD2 (5 bases). The V gene lost 4 bases and the J gene lost 0 bases, with 5 bases spanning the gap. Germline V gene sequence: CDR1 SGHKS, CDR2 YYEKEE (reference sequence). CDR3 size: 13 residues. The CDR3 nucleotides read TGTGCCAGCAGCGGGAGCTCCTACAATGAGCAGTTCTTC. It specifies CASSGSSYNEQFF.

The chain combines TRBV6-6 with TRBJ2-1; perhaps TRBD2 as D (6 bases). Looked up from germline, CDR1 is MNHNY and CDR2 is SVGAGI (reference sequence). The length of the CDR3 is 15 residues. V dropped 7 bases and J dropped 12 bases, with 25 bases sitting between them. In nucleotides, the CDR3 is TGTGCCAGCACCTACGGGGGTTCAGTCCCCCCCGGGCAGTTCTTC. Its translation: CASTYGGSVPPGQFF.

The V and J genes are TRBV21-1 and TRBJ1-1; the table's D gene call, TRBD1, was not cross checked with the DNA. TRBV21-1 is classified as a pseudogene. The CDR3 consists of 14 residues. The CDR3 DNA sequence: TGTGCCAACCTTTTACTACAGGGGAACACTGAAGCTTTCTTT. It specifies CANLLLQGNTEAFF.

The chain combines TRBV25-1 with TRBJ1-2; D uncertain. Germline V gene data show CDR1 as MGHDK and CDR2 as SYGVNS. Trimming pared 2 bases from V and 6 bases from J, leaving 16 bases between. This CDR3 contains 15 residues. CDR3 bases: TGTGCCAGCAGTGAACCTGGAGACATTCTCGATGGCTACACCTTC. It translates to CASSEPGDILDGYTF.

The chain is built from TRBV14 and TRBJ1-1; D ambiguous. Germline assignment: CDR1 SGHDN and CDR2 FVKESK. The CDR3 covers 12 residues. V was cut by 5 bases and J by 1 base, with 5 bases left in between. The CDR3 sequence: CASSRSNTEAFF. The CDR3 coding sequence is TGTGCCAGCAGCAGATCGAACACTGAAGCTTTCTTT.

The chain uses TRBV9 and TRBJ1-2, with a weak D call TRBD1 (6 bases). From germline, CDR1 is SGDLS and CDR2 YYNGEE. Trimming took 0 bases from V and 4 from J, leaving 19 bases between them. The CDR3 has 17 residues. CDR3 loop: CASSVVPRGGQGYGYTF. CDR3 DNA sequence: TGTGCCAGCAGCGTAGTCCCGAGGGGGGGCCAAGGCTATGGCTACACCTTC. The whole variable domain, filled in from reference TRBV9 and TRBJ1-2, reads DSGVTQTPKHLITATGQRVTLRCSPRSGDLSVYWYQQSLDQGLQFLIQYYNGEERAKGNILERFSAQQFPDLHSELNLSSLELGDSALYFCASSVVPRGGQGYGYTFGSGTRLTVV.

This clone was seen once. The genes are TRBV5-1 and TRBJ1-1, with 7 bases fitting TRBD1. This CDR3 spans 15 amino acids. Germline V lookup: CDR1 SGHRS, CDR2 YFSETQ. V shed 6 bases and J 2 bases; nucleotides not matched to a gene: 10. The DNA of the CDR3 is TGCGCCAGCAAGGACGGGACAGTTGTAAACACTGAAGCTTTCTTT. Its translation is CASKDGTVVNTEAFF.

The chain is built from TRBV7-2 and TRBJ2-5; 10 nucleotides agree with TRBD2. The germline CDR1 and CDR2 sequences are SGHTA and FQGNSA. The trim removed 3 bases at V and 1 base at J, leaving 5 bases unmatched. The CDR3 spans 16 residues. This CDR3 reads CASSFTSGARQETQYF. CDR3 nucleotides: TGTGCCAGCAGCTTTACTAGCGGGGCCCGCCAAGAGACCCAGTACTTC.

The V and J genes are TRBV19 and TRBJ1-2; D not resolved. Trimming pared 3 bases from V and 8 bases from J, leaving 16 bases between. The CDR3 sequence is 14 residues long. Germline CDR1 reads LNHDA; CDR2 reads SQIVND (reference sequence). CDR3 residues: CASSILGMPSGYTF. DNA of the CDR3: TGTGCCAGTAGTATCTTAGGCATGCCGTCGGGCTACACCTTC.

The chain combines TRBV14 with TRBJ1-3, with unresolved D. V lost 4 bases and J lost 5, with 30 bases in between. This CDR3 region has 20 residues. Per germline, CDR1 SGHDN and CDR2 FVKESK. The CDR3 reads CASSPSVWQLKTSTRNTIYF. For the CDR3, the DNA is TGTGCCAGCAGCCCATCCGTTTGGCAACTAAAGACTTCAACCCGAAACACCATATATTTT.

The chain uses TRBV6-5 and TRBJ1-3; D unclear. The V end was cut by 7 bases, the J end by 3 bases, with 7 bases between. The germline gives CDR1 MNHEY, CDR2 SVGAGI. This CDR3 is 12 amino acids long. The CDR3: CASTTRGNTIYF. CDR3 DNA sequence: TGTGCCAGCACCACACGTGGAAACACCATATATTTT.

The chain recombines TRBV7-2 with TRBJ2-3; D not resolved. This CDR3 has 13 residues. The germline CDR1 and CDR2 sequences are SGHTA and FQGNSA. Trimming removed 2 bases at V and 3 bases at J, with 6 bases between. The CDR3 DNA follows: TGTGCCAGCAGCTTAAAATGGACAGATACGCAGTATTTT. Protein sequence: CASSLKWTDTQYF.

The chain recombines TRBV18 with TRBJ1-2, with a possible D match to TRBD1 (5 bases). Between the trimmed V and J ends, which lost 8 bases and 4 bases, there was a span of 14 bases. CDR3 length equals 13 residues. Germline CDR1 KGHSH, CDR2 LQKENI. In nucleotides, the CDR3 is TGTGCCAGCAGGGACGTCGTCGCCTATGGCTACACCTTC. Translation gives CASRDVVAYGYTF.

The chain is built from TRBV10-2 and TRBJ1-6; D is unresolved. The germline gives CDR1 WSHSY, CDR2 SAAADI. Trimming took 6 bases from V and 7 from J, leaving 4 bases between them. The CDR3 sequence is 11 residues long. The CDR3 DNA is TGCGCCAGCAGACAGAATTCACCCCTCCACTTT. Encoded protein: CASRQNSPLHF.

The chain links TRBV2 to TRBJ2-2; TRBD1 matches 9 bases. The ends lost 6 bases at V and 4 bases at J; junction bases unmatched: 6. The CDR3 sequence is 15 residues long. Germline lookup yields CDR1 SNHLY and CDR2 FYNNEI. As DNA, the CDR3 is TGTGCCAGCAGAGAACAGGGGGCCCTCACCGGGGAGCTGTTTTTT. Amino acids: CASREQGALTGELFF.

The rearrangement joins TRBV18 to TRBJ2-7; 9 bases are shared with TRBD1. This CDR3 comprises 14 residues. V was pared by 2 bases and J by 3 bases, with 2 bases of the junction left unmatched. CDR1 and CDR2 (germline): KGHSH, LQKENI. CDR3 amino acids: CASSPDRGNYEQYF. The CDR3 DNA is TGTGCCAGCTCACCAGACAGGGGGAACTACGAGCAGTACTTC.

The chain is built from TRBV6-5 and TRBJ2-7; a weak D match, TRBD2 (6 bases). The CDR3 runs 12 residues. V was trimmed by 6 bases and J by 7 bases, leaving 13 bases between them. Germline CDR1 and CDR2: MNHEY and SVGAGI. Here the CDR3 reads CASRLGGEEQYF. CDR3 bases: TGTGCCAGCAGGCTGGGGGGAGAAGAGCAGTACTTC.

The chain couples TRBV28 to TRBJ2-3, with D unclear. The CDR3 has 15 amino acids. Germline loops: CDR1 MDHEN, CDR2 SYDVKM. Trimming left V 5 bases short and J 3 bases short, with 15 bases between. The CDR3 DNA follows: TGTGCCAGCAGTCCATTTGCGGTCGGGACAGATACGCAGTATTTT. It yields the protein CASSPFAVGTDTQYF.

The chain links TRBV5-1 to TRBJ1-4; D is ambiguous. V was pared by 0 bases and J by 8 bases, with 5 bases between. Germline V gives CDR1 SGHRS, CDR2 YFSETQ. The CDR3 runs to 12 residues. CDR3 sequence (DNA): TGCGCCAGCAGCTTGGTTGGAGAAAAACTGTTTTTT. Its protein product is CASSLVGEKLFF.

This clone has more than one count but fewer than ten. J is TRBJ2-1 and V is TRBV6-1; TRBD2 matches 11 bases. The CDR3 consists of 15 residues. CDR1 and CDR2 (germline): MNHNS, SASEGT. With V trimmed by 3 bases and J by 4 bases, 2 bases remained unmatched. The CDR3 region has the DNA TGTGCCAGCAGTGAGGGACTAGCGGAGTACAATGAGCAGTTCTTC. Translating gives CASSEGLAEYNEQFF.

The rearrangement joins TRBV9 to TRBJ2-3, with unresolved D. V was shortened by 2 bases and J by 1 base, with 5 bases between the two germline ends. Germline values: CDR1 SGDLS, CDR2 YYNGEE. This CDR3 is built from 13 residues. This CDR3 reads CASSVFGTDTQYF. The CDR3 DNA sequence: TGTGCCAGCAGCGTTTTTGGCACAGATACGCAGTATTTT.

This clone appeared a few times. This chain joins TRBV7-3 and TRBJ1-1; no reliable D call. The CDR3 loop spans 14 amino acids. The V end was cut by 1 base, the J end by 4 bases, with 10 bases between. CDR1 and CDR2 (germline): SGHTA, FQGTGA. CDR3 loop: CASSLSSGSTEAFF. CDR3 coding DNA: TGTGCCAGCAGCTTAAGTTCAGGTTCCACTGAAGCTTTCTTT.

The rearrangement links TRBV19 to TRBJ2-7; perhaps TRBD2 as D (5 bases). V lost 11 bases and J lost 2, with 22 bases in between. CDR3 length equals 15 residues. CDR1 is LNHDA, CDR2 SQIVND, per germline (reference sequence). CDR3 loop: CARKRGGHITYEQYF. The CDR3 coding sequence is TGTGCCCGAAAGCGCGGCGGGCACATCACCTACGAGCAGTACTTC.

The chain couples TRBV5-1 to TRBJ1-4; TRBD1 agrees at 8 bases. There are 15 residues in the CDR3. V lost 4 bases and J lost 4; bases outside the gene matches: 6. Per the germline V gene, CDR1 is SGHRS and CDR2 is YFSETQ. The CDR3 reads CASSPQTGVNEKLFF. Here the CDR3 DNA reads TGCGCCAGCAGCCCGCAGACAGGGGTTAATGAAAAACTGTTTTTT.

This clone was seen repeatedly, ten times or more. V usage is TRBV6-5 and J usage is TRBJ1-1; tentatively, D is TRBD1 (6 bases). Germline CDR1 reads MNHEY; CDR2 reads SVGAGI. V gave up 9 bases and J gave up 1 base, with 12 bases separating them. The CDR3 extends over 13 amino acids. In nucleotides, the CDR3 is TGTGCCAGTATGACAGGACCGAACACTGAAGCTTTCTTT. Its translation is CASMTGPNTEAFF.

The V and J genes are TRBV6-1 and TRBJ1-3; TRBD1 matches 7 bases. Germline trimming cut 4 bases from V and 1 base from J; bases unmatched to any gene: 7. The CDR3 is 16 amino acids. Germline values: CDR1 MNHNS, CDR2 SASEGT. The CDR3 DNA is TGTGCCAGCAGTGCCAGGACAGGTCCTTCTGGAAACACCATATATTTT. Amino acids: CASSARTGPSGNTIYF.